A single T cell receptor (beta chain) is shown here with its context. Its antigen remains unidentified. This entry belongs to a study of cytomegalovirus exposure and HLA in healthy donors. Study-level background: A prior analysis found roughly 100 million unique TCR beta sequences from approximately 190 million T cells. Study results and caveats: The listing of roughly 160 TCR beta chains classed them as cytomegalovirus-associated. DRB1 had the most TCR associations and HLA-C the fewest, a later analysis found, with rates varying by HLA locus. Analysis was performed later, and it showed HLA-associated TCR beta chains to be more clonally expanded than equally common others.

Germline CDR1 is SEHNR and CDR2 is FQNEAQ (reference sequence). Germline trimming cut 5 bases from V and 3 bases from J; bases unmatched to any gene: 4. CDR3 size: 14 residues. The PCR used 60 Vbeta and 13 Jbeta primers. Sequenced by immunoSEQ multiplex PCR; TCRdb stores in-frame clones only, minus some. Of 200,000 or so clones listed, roughly 84% were seen once; the top ten hold 1.5% to 2%. The chain carries TRBV7-9 and TRBJ2-1, with TRBD1 identical over 7 bases. The receptor was isolated from a man in his fifties or sixties in good health and CMV-seronegative. The sample was PBMCs. CDR3 DNA: TGTGCCAGCAGCCGGACAGGATTCTACAATGAGCAGTTCTTC. Protein product: CASSRTGFYNEQFF.